This TCR beta chain was sequenced during a study of T-cell memory formation after mild COVID-19. As for the study in general: Clusters were largely donor specific.

Germline CDR1 is LGHDT and CDR2 is YNNKEL (reference sequence). This CDR3 has 18 residues. As regards this clonotype: What it recognizes is unknown. One end of the junction fails to match germline, which may point to a read error.

Findings of the study overall: Cross-reactive memory seemingly joined, as some responding clones were found in pre-infection memory.

With constant-segment primers, 5'RACE yielded cDNA libraries of TCR alpha and TCR beta that carried sample barcodes and UMIs. TCRdb recomputed calls from the 5' RACE reads with MiXCR, one row per CDR3 protein. This sample yields about 16,000 distinct CDR3 sequences, of which 23% are seen a single time; around 60% belongs to the top ten. This clonotype was obtained from a man younger than 35 who had mild COVID-19 (a few samples of this study predate the infection). Cell type and time point are not known. The chain links TRBV3-1 to TRBJ2-7; TRBD2 matches at 15 bases. The sample taken for sequencing was PBMCs or a T cell subset sorted from them (not recorded which). This CDR3 reads CASSQDLWTSGRGYEQHF. In DNA form, the CDR3 reads TGTGCCAGCAGCCAAGATCTCTGGACTAGCGGGAGGGGTTACGAGCAGCACTTC.